This TCR beta chain was captured by sequencing in a study of neurological immune-mediated disorders. From germline, CDR1 is MGHDK and CDR2 SYGVNS. Trimming removed 5 bases from V and 6 bases from J; junction bases left unmatched: 7. CDR3 size: 15 residues. With 10-nucleotide random UMIs included, cDNA was synthesized by 5'RACE. TCRdb re-analysed the 5' RACE reads in MiXCR, keeping a single row per CDR3 protein. The sample shows 50,000 or so distinct CDR3 sequences, around 3.3% of them seen only once. Broader study findings: For the multiple sclerosis repertoire cluster, no association with any clinical or MRI feature was found. Repertoires from 18 of 34 multiple sclerosis patients grouped phylogenetically into a related-CDR3 cluster, suggesting a possible signature. No CDR3 amino acid sequences recurred among expanded clones across subjects, suggesting private repertoires in all groups.

In regard to this clonotype: Its antigen is unknown.

Sequenced input: PBMCs. The receptor's source is a man aged 40-50 years with multiple sclerosis. V usage is TRBV25-1 and J usage is TRBJ1-6; 7 bases align to TRBD1. This CDR3 reads CASSKPDRANSPLHF. In DNA, the CDR3 is TGTGCCAGCAGTAAACCAGACAGGGCTAATTCACCCCTCCACTTT.